This T cell receptor (beta chain) came from a study of identifying expanded T cells in peripheral blood. Concerning this clone itself: Its antigen is as yet unknown.

Study-wide points: Variance in clone template counts between roughly 2-week samples significantly increased with total template count across all healthy donors. Over around two and four weeks, about 17 and 20 clones changed, versus around 1.2 between replicates.

Some clones are missing from TCRdb's copy, which holds only in-frame ones; the method was immunoSEQ multiplex PCR. The sample records about 94,000 clones, 88% being singletons. CDR1 is MNHNS and CDR2 is SASEGT in the germline V gene. Trimming cost V 2 bases and J 8 bases, with 18 bases left between them. The CDR3 is 16 amino acids. During the collection period, no donor immune events like infections were recorded. The specimen was blood. The receptor comes from a person aged 18 to 70 in good health. The chain combines TRBV6-1 with TRBJ1-4; D unresolved. This CDR3 is CASSELGWVGREKLFF. The CDR3 region has the DNA TGTGCCAGCAGTGAACTCGGATGGGTGGGGAGGGAAAAACTGTTTTTT.